These T cell receptor beta chains were read from a single sample in a study of blood T cell repertoires in COVID-19. The assay was immunoSEQ multiplex PCR, and TCRdb's table has in-frame clones only and misses some. The sample carries 50,000 to 65,000 clones, 65% to 85% recorded once. Material for sequencing was peripheral blood. These receptors came from a human donor in a cohort sampled during active COVID-19. Each CDR3 is given with its conserved first and last residue. The order of the fields is CDR3 protein, CDR3 DNA, J gene, CDR3 length, D gene, clone size, V gene. A D gene is named only where the DNA matches it firmly. A row's size may be missing; if present it is once, few, many or a size class.

CASSYTGQGGGYTF TGTGCCAGCAGTTACACGGGACAGGGGGGAGGCTACACCTTC TRBJ1-2 14 TRBD1 NA TRBV6-6
CASSRGAVNEKLFF TGTGCCAGCAGCCGTGGGGCAGTTAATGAAAAACTGTTTTTT TRBJ1-4 14 NA NA TRBV7-2
CASSEDRAGDTEAFF TGTGCCAGCAGCGAAGACAGGGCAGGGGACACTGAAGCTTTCTTT TRBJ1-1 15 TRBD1 once TRBV7-9
CASSLVPGGFGTEAFF TGTGCCAGCAGCTTGGTGCCAGGGGGCTTTGGCACTGAAGCTTTCTTT TRBJ1-1 16 TRBD1 NA TRBV5-6
CASSLGGSGGRAEQYF TGTGCCAGCAGCTTAGGAGGGAGCGGTGGTAGGGCCGAGCAGTACTTC TRBJ2-7 16 NA once TRBV11-2
CASRPVGSNYGYTF TGTGCCAGCAGGCCCGTAGGGAGTAACTATGGCTACACCTTC TRBJ1-2 14 NA once TRBV27
CASSATAGTGSYEQYF TGCGCCAGCAGCGCAACCGCCGGGACAGGGTCCTACGAGCAGTACTTC TRBJ2-7 16 TRBD1 once TRBV5-1
CASSPGTTQVYGYTF TGTGCCAGCAGCCCCGGGACAACCCAGGTCTATGGCTACACCTTC TRBJ1-2 15 NA once TRBV7-9
CASSQSGTTKDTQYF TGTGCCAGCTCCCAAAGCGGGACTACCAAAGATACGCAGTATTTT TRBJ2-3 15 TRBD2 NA TRBV18
CASSLAGGGPDSYEQYF TGTGCCAGCAGCTTAGCCGGCGGGGGGCCCGATAGCTACGAGCAGTACTTC TRBJ2-7 17 TRBD2 NA TRBV7-9
CAWWSPGGSSYNEQFF TGTGCCTGGTGGTCCCCCGGGGGGAGCTCCTACAATGAGCAGTTCTTC TRBJ2-1 16 TRBD2 NA TRBV30
CASSQGSGPQETQYF TGTGCCAGCAGCCAAGGTTCAGGGCCCCAAGAGACCCAGTACTTC TRBJ2-5 15 NA few TRBV14
CASSPGQGSVYGYTF TGCGCCAGCAGCCCGGGACAGGGCAGCGTCTATGGCTACACCTTC TRBJ1-2 15 TRBD1 NA TRBV5-1
CASSFTVLSSYNEQFF TGTGCCAGCAGTTTCACGGTGTTAAGCTCCTACAATGAGCAGTTCTTC TRBJ2-1 16 NA NA TRBV27
CASSLVAVSYNEQFF TGTGCCAGCAGCTTAGTGGCCGTCTCCTACAATGAGCAGTTCTTC TRBJ2-1 15 NA once TRBV7-2
CASSLDTSGRKVQYF TGTGCCAGCAGCTTAGATACTAGCGGGAGGAAGGTGCAGTACTTC TRBJ2-7 15 TRBD2 NA TRBV11-2
CASSFPGQGIQPQHF TGTGCCAGCAGCTTCCCCGGGCAGGGGATTCAGCCCCAGCATTTT TRBJ1-5 15 NA NA TRBV5-8
CASSQGTGHYGYTF TGTGCCAGCAGCCAAGGGACAGGGCACTATGGCTACACCTTC TRBJ1-2 14 TRBD1 NA TRBV3-1/TRBV3-2
CASSAFGQGAIYEQFF TGTGCCAGCAGTGCCTTCGGACAGGGGGCAATCTATGAGCAGTTCTTC TRBJ2-1 16 TRBD1 NA TRBV2
CASSQRGGGQYF TGTGCCAGCAGCCAGCGGGGGGGCGGGCAGTATTTT TRBJ2-3 12 TRBD2 NA TRBV11-2
CASTEGGRKLFF TGTGCCAGCACCGAGGGTGGACGAAAACTGTTTTTT TRBJ1-4 12 NA few TRBV6-5
CASSLVAGANYGYTF TGCGCCAGCAGCTTGGTAGCAGGGGCTAACTATGGCTACACCTTC TRBJ1-2 15 NA NA TRBV5-1
CASSLGFYGYTF TGTGCCAGCAGCTTGGGCTTCTATGGCTACACCTTC TRBJ1-2 12 NA once TRBV9
CASSLGRDTSTDTQYF TGTGCCAGCAGCTTAGGACGGGACACAAGCACAGATACGCAGTATTTT TRBJ2-3 16 NA NA TRBV7-9
CASSLASYGYTF TGTGCCAGCAGCTTAGCCTCCTATGGCTACACCTTC TRBJ1-2 12 NA NA TRBV7-9
CASSVIQNQPQHF TGTGCCAGCAGTGTAATACAGAATCAGCCCCAGCATTTT TRBJ1-5 13 NA NA TRBV7-8
CASSPTISNYGYTF TGCGCCAGCAGCCCCACTATCTCAAACTATGGCTACACCTTC TRBJ1-2 14 NA once TRBV4-1
CASSQGLARAWDHYGYTF TGCGCCAGCAGCCAAGGCCTAGCGAGGGCTTGGGATCACTATGGCTACACCTTC TRBJ1-2 18 NA NA TRBV4-1
CASSLVKNTEAFF TGTGCCAGCAGTCTAGTCAAGAACACTGAAGCTTTCTTT TRBJ1-1 13 NA once TRBV6-5
CASSLGDRENTEAFF TGTGCCAGCAGCTTAGGTGACAGGGAAAACACTGAAGCTTTCTTT TRBJ1-1 15 TRBD1 NA TRBV7-9
CASSKPGLAGVSSYEQYF TGTGCCAGCAGCAAGCCGGGACTAGCGGGTGTAAGCTCCTACGAGCAGTACTTC TRBJ2-7 18 NA once TRBV21-1
CASSLTGGGHVSGNQPQHF TGTGCCAGCAGCCTGACAGGGGGCGGCCATGTGTCGGGGAATCAGCCCCAGCATTTT TRBJ1-5 19 TRBD1 few TRBV27
CASSLVGTGNNEQFF TGCGCCAGCAGCTTGGTAGGGACTGGAAACAATGAGCAGTTCTTC TRBJ2-1 15 NA NA TRBV5-1
CASSFLAVGETQYF TGCGCCAGCAGCTTCCTAGCGGTGGGGGAGACCCAGTACTTC TRBJ2-5 14 TRBD2 NA TRBV5-1
CASSLIMASGGADEQYF TGTGCCAGCAGCTTAATCATGGCTAGCGGGGGGGCCGACGAGCAGTACTTC TRBJ2-7 17 TRBD2 NA TRBV7-9
CASSQDPRGNTEAFF TGTGCCAGCAGCCAAGATCCCCGGGGGAACACTGAAGCTTTCTTT TRBJ1-1 15 NA NA TRBV3-1/TRBV3-2
CASSPATSPPTYTDTQYF TGCGCCAGCAGCCCCGCGACTAGCCCTCCAACATACACAGATACGCAGTATTTT TRBJ2-3 18 TRBD2 NA TRBV5-1
CVGARETQYF TGCGTGGGAGCCCGGGAGACCCAGTACTTC TRBJ2-5 10 NA NA TRBV29-1
CASSPRREGLNEQFF TGTGCCAGTAGCCCGAGGCGGGAGGGCCTGAATGAGCAGTTCTTC TRBJ2-1 15 TRBD2 few TRBV19
CASSPSGTGGVETQYF TGTGCCAGCTCACCATCAGGGACAGGGGGCGTAGAGACCCAGTACTTC TRBJ2-5 16 TRBD1 NA TRBV18
CASSPRTGTYEQYF TGTGCCAGCTCACCGAGGACAGGGACTTACGAGCAGTACTTC TRBJ2-7 14 TRBD1 NA TRBV18
CASGLGDRGLDYGYTF TGTGCCAGCGGTCTGGGGGACAGGGGGCTCGACTATGGCTACACCTTC TRBJ1-2 16 TRBD1 NA TRBV2
CASSPRLETQYF TGTGCCAGCAGCCCCAGGCTAGAGACCCAGTACTTC TRBJ2-5 12 NA NA TRBV9
CASSLTAPNTEAFF TGCGCCAGCAGCTTGACCGCGCCGAACACTGAAGCTTTCTTT TRBJ1-1 14 NA NA TRBV5-1
CASSRGPNTEAFF TGTGCCAGCAGTAGGGGGCCGAACACTGAAGCTTTCTTT TRBJ1-1 13 TRBD1 NA TRBV5-8
CATSDSGRAVDEQFF TGTGCCACCAGTGATAGCGGGAGGGCTGTAGATGAGCAGTTCTTC TRBJ2-1 15 TRBD2 NA TRBV24-1